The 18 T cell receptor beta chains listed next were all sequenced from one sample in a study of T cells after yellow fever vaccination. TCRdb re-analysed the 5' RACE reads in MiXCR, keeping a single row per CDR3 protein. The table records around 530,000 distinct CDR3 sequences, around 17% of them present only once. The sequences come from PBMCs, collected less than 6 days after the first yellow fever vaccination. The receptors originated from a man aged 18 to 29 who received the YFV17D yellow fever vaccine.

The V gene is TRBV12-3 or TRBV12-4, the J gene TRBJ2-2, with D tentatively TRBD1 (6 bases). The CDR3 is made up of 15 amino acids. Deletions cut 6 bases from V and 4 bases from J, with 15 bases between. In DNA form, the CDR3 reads TGTGCCAGCAGCCCTAGGGGGTACCGCACCGGGGAGCTGTTTTTT. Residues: CASSPRGYRTGELFF.

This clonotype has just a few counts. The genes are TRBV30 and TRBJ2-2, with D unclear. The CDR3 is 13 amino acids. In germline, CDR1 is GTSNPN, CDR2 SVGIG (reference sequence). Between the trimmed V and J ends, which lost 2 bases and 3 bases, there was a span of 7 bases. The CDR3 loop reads CAWSIRHTGELFF. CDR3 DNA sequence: TGTGCCTGGAGTATACGCCACACCGGGGAGCTGTTTTTT. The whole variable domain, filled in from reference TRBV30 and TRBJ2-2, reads SQTIHQWPATLVQPVGSPLSLECTVEGTSNPNLYWYRQAAGRGLQLLFYSVGIGQISSEVPQNLSASRPQDRQFILSSKKLLLSDSGFYLCAWSIRHTGELFFGEGSRLTVL.

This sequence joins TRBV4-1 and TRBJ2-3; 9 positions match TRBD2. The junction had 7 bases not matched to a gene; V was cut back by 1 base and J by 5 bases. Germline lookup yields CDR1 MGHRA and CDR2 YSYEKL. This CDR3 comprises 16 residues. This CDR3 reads CASSQGAGGPLDTQYF. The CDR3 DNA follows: TGCGCCAGCAGCCAAGGGGCGGGGGGGCCCCTAGATACGCAGTATTTT.

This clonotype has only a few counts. CDR3 sequence: CASSQDIRELGYEQYV. The CDR3 coding sequence is TGCGCCAGCAGCCAAGATATCCGGGAGTTAGGCTACGAGCAGTACGTC. This sequence joins TRBV4-1 and TRBJ2-7; the D gene is possibly TRBD2 (6 bases). In germline, CDR1 is MGHRA, CDR2 YSYEKL. V lost 0 bases, J lost 3 bases, and 15 bases lay in between. This CDR3 has 16 residues.

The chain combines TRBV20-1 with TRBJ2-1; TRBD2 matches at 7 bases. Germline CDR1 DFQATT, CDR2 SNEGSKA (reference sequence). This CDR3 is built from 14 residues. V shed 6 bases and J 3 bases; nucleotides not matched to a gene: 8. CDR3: CSAHSGSNYNEQFF. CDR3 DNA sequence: TGCAGTGCACATAGCGGGTCTAACTACAATGAGCAGTTCTTC.

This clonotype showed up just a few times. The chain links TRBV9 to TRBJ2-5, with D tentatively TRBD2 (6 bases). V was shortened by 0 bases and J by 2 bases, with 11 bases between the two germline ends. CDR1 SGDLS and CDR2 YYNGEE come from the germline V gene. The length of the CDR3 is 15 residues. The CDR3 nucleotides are TGTGCCAGCAGCGTAGTCCCTAGCGCGCAAGAGACCCAGTACTTC. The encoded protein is CASSVVPSAQETQYF. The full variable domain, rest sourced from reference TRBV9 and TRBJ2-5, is DSGVTQTPKHLITATGQRVTLRCSPRSGDLSVYWYQQSLDQGLQFLIQYYNGEERAKGNILERFSAQQFPDLHSELNLSSLELGDSALYFCASSVVPSAQETQYFGPGTRLLVL.

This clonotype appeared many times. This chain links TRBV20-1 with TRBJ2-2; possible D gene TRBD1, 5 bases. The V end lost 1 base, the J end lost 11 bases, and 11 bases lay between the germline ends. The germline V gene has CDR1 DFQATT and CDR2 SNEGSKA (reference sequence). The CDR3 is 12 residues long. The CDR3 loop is CSARVVGEELFF. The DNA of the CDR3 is TGCAGTGCTAGAGTAGTAGGGGAAGAGCTGTTTTTT.

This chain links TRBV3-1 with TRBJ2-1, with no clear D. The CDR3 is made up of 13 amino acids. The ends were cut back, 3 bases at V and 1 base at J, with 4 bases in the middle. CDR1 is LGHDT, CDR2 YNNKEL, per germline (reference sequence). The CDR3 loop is CASSQRSYNEQFF. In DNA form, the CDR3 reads TGTGCCAGCAGCCAGAGGTCCTACAATGAGCAGTTCTTC.

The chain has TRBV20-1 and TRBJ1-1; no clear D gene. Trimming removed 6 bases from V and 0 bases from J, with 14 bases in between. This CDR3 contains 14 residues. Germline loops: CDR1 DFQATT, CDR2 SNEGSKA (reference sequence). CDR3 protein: CSAATVFMNTEAFF. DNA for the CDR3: TGCAGTGCCGCGACGGTTTTCATGAACACTGAAGCTTTCTTT.

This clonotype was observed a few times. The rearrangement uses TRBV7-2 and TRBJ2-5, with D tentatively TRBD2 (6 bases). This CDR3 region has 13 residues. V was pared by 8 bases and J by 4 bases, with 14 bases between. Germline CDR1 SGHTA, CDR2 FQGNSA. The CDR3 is CASSLLEGETQYF. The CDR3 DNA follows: TGTGCCAGCTCACTTTTGGAGGGAGAGACCCAGTACTTC.

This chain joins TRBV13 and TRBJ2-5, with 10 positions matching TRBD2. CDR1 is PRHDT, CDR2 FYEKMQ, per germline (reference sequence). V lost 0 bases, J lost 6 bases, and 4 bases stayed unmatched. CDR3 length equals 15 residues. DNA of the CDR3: TGTGCCAGCAGCTTAGGGCCTAGCGGGGGAAAGACCCAGTACTTC. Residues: CASSLGPSGGKTQYF.

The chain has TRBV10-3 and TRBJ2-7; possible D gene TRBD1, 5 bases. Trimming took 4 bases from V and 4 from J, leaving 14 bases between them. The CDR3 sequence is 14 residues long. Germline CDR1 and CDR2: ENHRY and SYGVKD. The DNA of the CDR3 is TGTGCCATCAGTGCGGCAGGGTATAGGTACGAGCAGTACTTC. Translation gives CAISAAGYRYEQYF.

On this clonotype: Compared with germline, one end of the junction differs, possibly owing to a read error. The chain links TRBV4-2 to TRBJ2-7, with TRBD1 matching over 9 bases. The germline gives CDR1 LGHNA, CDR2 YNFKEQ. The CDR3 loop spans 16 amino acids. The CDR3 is CASSQGPEQGAGELYF. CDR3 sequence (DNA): TGTGCCAGCAGCCAAGGGCCCGAACAGGGGGCTGGGGAGCTGTACTTC.

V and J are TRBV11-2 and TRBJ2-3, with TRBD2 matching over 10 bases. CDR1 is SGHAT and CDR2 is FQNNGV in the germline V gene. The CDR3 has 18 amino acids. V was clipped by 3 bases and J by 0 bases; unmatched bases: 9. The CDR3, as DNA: TGTGCCAGCAGCTTGTTTCCTAGCGGGGGCCCTAGCACAGATACGCAGTATTTT. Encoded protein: CASSLFPSGGPSTDTQYF.

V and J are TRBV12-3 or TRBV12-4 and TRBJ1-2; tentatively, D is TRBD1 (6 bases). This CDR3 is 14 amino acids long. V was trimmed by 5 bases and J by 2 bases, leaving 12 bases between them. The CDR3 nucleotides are TGTGCCAGCAGTCAAACAGGGTTCAACTATGGCTACACCTTC. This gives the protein CASSQTGFNYGYTF.

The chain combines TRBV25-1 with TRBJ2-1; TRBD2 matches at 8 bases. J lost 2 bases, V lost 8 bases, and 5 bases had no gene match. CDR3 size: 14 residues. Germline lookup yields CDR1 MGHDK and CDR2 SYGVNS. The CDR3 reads CASAPGGPYNEQFF. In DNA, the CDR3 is TGTGCCAGCGCTCCGGGGGGGCCCTACAATGAGCAGTTCTTC.

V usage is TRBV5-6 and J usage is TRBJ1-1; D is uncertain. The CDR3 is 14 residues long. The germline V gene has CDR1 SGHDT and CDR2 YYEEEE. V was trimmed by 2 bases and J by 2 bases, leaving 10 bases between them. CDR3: CASSFNLVNTEAFF. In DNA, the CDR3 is TGTGCCAGCAGCTTTAACCTGGTAAACACTGAAGCTTTCTTT.

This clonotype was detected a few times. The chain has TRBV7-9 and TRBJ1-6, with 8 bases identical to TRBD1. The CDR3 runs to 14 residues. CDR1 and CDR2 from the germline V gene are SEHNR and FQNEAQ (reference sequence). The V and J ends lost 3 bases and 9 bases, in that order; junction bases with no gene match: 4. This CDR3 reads CASSLRQGTSPLHF. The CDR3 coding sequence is TGTGCCAGCAGCTTGAGACAGGGGACTTCACCCCTCCACTTT.